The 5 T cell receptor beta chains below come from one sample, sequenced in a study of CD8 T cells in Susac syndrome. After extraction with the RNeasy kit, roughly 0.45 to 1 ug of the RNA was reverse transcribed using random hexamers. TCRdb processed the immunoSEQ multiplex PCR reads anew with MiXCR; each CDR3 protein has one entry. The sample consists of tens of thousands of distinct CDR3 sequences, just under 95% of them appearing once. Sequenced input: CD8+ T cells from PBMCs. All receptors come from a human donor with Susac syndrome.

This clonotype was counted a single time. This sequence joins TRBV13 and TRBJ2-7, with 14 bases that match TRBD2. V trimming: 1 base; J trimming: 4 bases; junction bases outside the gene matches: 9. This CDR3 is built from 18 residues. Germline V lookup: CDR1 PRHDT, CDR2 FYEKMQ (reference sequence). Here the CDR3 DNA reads TGTGCCAGCAGCTTAGTTACCACGACTAGCGGGAGGGAGTACGAGCAGTACTTC. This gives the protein CASSLVTTTSGREYEQYF.

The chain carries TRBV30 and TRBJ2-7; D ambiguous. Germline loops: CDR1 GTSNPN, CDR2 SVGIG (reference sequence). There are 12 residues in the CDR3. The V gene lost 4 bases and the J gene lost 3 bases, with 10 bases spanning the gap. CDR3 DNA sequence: TGTGCCTGGACCGACGGCCGCTACGAGCAGTACTTC. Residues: CAWTDGRYEQYF. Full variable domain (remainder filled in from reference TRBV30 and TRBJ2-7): SQTIHQWPATLVQPVGSPLSLECTVEGTSNPNLYWYRQAAGRGLQLLFYSVGIGQISSEVPQNLSASRPQDRQFILSSKKLLLSDSGFYLCAWTDGRYEQYFGPGTRLTVT.

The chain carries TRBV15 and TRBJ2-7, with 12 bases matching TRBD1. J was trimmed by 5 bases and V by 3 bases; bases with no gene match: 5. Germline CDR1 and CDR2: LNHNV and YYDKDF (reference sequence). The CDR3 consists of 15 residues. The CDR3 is CATSSGTGGADEQYF. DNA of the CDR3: TGTGCCACCAGCAGTGGGACAGGGGGCGCGGACGAGCAGTACTTC.

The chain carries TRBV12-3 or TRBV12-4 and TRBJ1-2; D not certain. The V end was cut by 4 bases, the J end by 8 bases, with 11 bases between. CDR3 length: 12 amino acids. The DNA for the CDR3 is TGTGCCAGCAGTTCGGGAGCCGCAGGCTACACCTTC. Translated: CASSSGAAGYTF.

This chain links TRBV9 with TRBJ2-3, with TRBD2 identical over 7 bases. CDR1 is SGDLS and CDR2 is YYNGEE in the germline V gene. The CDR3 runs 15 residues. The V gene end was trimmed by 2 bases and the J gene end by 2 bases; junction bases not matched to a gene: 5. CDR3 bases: TGTGCCAGCAGCGTCCGACTAGCAGTCACAGATACGCAGTATTTT. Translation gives CASSVRLAVTDTQYF.